This T cell receptor (beta chain) was identified during a study of human T cells and chemical hapten exposure. Across the whole study: Upper back patch tests used 0.01% DPC, scored after 6 days. Chiefly female patients presented with alopecia areata, totalis or universalis.

Time point reported: patch test 3, about 24 weeks after DPC sensitization. Treatment described: therapeutic diphenylcyclopropenone sensitization with weekly scalp DPC. The sample holds a few counts of this clonotype. Between the trimmed V and J ends, which lost 0 bases and 6 bases, there was a span of 8 bases. There are 14 residues in the CDR3. Germline CDR1 is SGHNT and CDR2 is YENEEA. TCRdb reprocessed the RACE reads via MiXCR and lists one record per CDR3 protein. Among tens of thousands of distinct CDR3 sequences, 9.9% were seen once, and the ten largest hold around a sixth. The source was whole blood, collected in connection with sensitization to the hapten diphenylcyclopropenone (DPC). This receptor was taken from a middle-aged woman with alopecia areata. Some clones in this sample may be carry-over from other donors' samples. The chain carries TRBV11-3 and TRBJ2-2; D remains unclear. In DNA form, the CDR3 reads TGTGCCAGCAGCTTAGAGGGGTCGGCCGGGGAGCTGTTTTTT. Protein sequence: CASSLEGSAGELFF.